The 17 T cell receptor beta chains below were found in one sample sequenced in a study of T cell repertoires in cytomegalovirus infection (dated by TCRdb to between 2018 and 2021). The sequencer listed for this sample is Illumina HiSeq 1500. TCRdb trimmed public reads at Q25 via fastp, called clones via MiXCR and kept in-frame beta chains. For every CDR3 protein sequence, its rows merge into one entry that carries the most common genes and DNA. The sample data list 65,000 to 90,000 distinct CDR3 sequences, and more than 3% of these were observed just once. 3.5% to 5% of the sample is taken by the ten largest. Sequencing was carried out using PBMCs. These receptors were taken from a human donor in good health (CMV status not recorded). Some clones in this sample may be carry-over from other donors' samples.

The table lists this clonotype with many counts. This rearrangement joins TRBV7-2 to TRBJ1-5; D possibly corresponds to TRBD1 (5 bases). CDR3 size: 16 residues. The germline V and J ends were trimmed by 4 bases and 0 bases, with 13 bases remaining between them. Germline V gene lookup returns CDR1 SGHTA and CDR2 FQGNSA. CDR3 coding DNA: TGTGCCAGCAGCTCAAACGCAGGGTTTAGCAATCAGCCCCAGCATTTT. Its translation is CASSSNAGFSNQPQHF.

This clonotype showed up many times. The CDR3 nucleotides are TGTGCCAGCAGTTACTCGATCGGCCATGGCTACACCTTC. Translation gives CASSYSIGHGYTF. This chain joins TRBV6-2 or TRBV6-3 and TRBJ1-2, with D unresolved. The CDR3 runs to 13 residues. The germline gives CDR1 MNHEY, CDR2 SVGEGT. V was clipped by 0 bases and J by 6 bases, with 8 bases between them.

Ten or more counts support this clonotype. CDR3: CAISSRGLDSPLHF. The CDR3 DNA reads TGTGCCATCAGTTCCAGGGGGCTCGATTCACCCCTCCACTTT. This chain joins TRBV10-3 and TRBJ1-6; 8 bases are shared with TRBD1. Trimming at V came to 5 bases and at J to 8 bases, leaving 5 bases not matched to a gene. Germline V gives CDR1 ENHRY, CDR2 SYGVKD. The CDR3 totals 14 residues.

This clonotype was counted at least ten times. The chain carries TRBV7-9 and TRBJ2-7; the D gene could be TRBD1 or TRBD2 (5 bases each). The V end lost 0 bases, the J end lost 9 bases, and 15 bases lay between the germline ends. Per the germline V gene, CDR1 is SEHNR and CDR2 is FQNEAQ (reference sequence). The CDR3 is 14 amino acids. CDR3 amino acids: CASSLAGGLGLQYF. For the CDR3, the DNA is TGTGCCAGCAGCTTAGCTGGAGGTCTGGGGCTGCAGTACTTC.

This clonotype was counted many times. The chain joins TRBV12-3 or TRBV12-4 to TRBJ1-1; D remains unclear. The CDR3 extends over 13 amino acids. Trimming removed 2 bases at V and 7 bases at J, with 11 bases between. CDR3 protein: CASSLRSQGEAFF. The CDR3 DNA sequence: TGTGCCAGCAGTTTAAGGTCGCAAGGTGAAGCTTTCTTT.

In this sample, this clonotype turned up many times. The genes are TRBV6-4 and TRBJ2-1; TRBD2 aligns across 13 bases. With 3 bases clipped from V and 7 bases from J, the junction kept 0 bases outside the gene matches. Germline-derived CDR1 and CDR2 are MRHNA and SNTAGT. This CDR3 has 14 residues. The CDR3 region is CASSETSGGNEQFF. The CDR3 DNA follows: TGTGCCAGCAGTGAGACTAGCGGGGGGAATGAGCAGTTCTTC.

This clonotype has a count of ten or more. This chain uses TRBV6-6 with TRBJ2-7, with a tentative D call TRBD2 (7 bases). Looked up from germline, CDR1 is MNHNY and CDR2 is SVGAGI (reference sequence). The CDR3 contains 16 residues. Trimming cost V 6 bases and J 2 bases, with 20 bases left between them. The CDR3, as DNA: TGTGCCAGCAGCCGAGGGGGGGGGGGGGCCGCCTACGAGCAGTACTTC. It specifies CASSRGGGGAAYEQYF.

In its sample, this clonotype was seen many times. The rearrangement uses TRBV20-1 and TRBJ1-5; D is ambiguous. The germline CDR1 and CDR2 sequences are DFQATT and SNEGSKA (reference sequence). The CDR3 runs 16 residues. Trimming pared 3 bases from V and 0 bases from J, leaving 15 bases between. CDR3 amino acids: CSARGITRLSNQPQHF. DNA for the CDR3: TGCAGTGCTAGGGGAATTACAAGGCTTAGCAATCAGCCCCAGCATTTT.

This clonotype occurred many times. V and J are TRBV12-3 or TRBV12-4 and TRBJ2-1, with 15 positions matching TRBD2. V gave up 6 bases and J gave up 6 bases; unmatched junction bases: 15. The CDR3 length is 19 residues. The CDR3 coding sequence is TGTGCCAGCAGCCACCGGACTAGCGGGGGGGCTTTAGCGATCAATGAGCAGTTCTTC. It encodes CASSHRTSGGALAINEQFF.

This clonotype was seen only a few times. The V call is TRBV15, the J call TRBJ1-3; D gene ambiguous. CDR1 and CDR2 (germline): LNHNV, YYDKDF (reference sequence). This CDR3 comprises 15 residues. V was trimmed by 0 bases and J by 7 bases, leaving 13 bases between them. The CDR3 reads CATSREGIGDNTIYF. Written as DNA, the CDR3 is TGTGCCACCAGCAGAGAAGGGATCGGAGATAACACCATATATTTT.

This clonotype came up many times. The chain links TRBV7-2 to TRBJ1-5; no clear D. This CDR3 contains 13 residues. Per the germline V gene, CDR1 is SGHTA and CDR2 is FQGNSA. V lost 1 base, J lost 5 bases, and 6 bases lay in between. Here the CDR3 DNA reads TGTGCCAGCAGCTTAGTTGCAGATCAGCCCCAGCATTTT. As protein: CASSLVADQPQHF.

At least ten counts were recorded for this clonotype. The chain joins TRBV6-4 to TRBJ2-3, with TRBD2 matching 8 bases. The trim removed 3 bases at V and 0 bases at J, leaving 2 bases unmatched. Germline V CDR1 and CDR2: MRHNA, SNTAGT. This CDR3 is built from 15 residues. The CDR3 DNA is TGTGCCAGCAGTGAGTCTAGCGGGAGCACAGATACGCAGTATTTT. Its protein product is CASSESSGSTDTQYF.

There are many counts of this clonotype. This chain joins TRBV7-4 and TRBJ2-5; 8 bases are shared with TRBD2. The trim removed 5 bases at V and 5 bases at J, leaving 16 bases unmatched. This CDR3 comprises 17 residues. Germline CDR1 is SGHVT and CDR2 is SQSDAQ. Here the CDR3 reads CASSPGGEGHTSETQYF. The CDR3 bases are TGTGCCAGCAGCCCGGGGGGGGAGGGTCACACGTCGGAGACCCAGTACTTC.

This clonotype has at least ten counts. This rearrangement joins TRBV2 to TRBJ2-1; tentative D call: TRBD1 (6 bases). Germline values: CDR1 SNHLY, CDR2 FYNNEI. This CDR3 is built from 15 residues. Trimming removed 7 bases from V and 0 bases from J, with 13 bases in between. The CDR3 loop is CASKDPGDSYNEQFF. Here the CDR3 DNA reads TGTGCCAGCAAGGATCCAGGGGACTCCTACAATGAGCAGTTCTTC.

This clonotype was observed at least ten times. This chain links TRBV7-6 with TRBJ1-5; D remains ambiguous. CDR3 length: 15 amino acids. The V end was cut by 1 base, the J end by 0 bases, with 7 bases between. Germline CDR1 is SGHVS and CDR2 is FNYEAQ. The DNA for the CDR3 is TGTGCCAGCAGCTTAGACGGGCATAGCAATCAGCCCCAGCATTTT. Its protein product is CASSLDGHSNQPQHF.

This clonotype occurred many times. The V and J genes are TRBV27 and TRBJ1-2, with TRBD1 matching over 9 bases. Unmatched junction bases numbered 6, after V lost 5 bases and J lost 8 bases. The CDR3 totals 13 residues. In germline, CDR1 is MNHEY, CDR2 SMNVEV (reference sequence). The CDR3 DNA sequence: TGTGCCAGCAGTCAAACAGGGGGCAGGGGCTACACCTTC. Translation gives CASSQTGGRGYTF.

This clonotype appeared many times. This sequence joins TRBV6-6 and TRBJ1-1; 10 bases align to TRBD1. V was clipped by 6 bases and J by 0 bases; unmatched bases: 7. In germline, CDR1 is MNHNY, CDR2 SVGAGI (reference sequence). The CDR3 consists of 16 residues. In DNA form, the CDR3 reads TGTGCCAGCAGCCGGACAGGGGGGCAAATGAACACTGAAGCTTTCTTT. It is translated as CASSRTGGQMNTEAFF.